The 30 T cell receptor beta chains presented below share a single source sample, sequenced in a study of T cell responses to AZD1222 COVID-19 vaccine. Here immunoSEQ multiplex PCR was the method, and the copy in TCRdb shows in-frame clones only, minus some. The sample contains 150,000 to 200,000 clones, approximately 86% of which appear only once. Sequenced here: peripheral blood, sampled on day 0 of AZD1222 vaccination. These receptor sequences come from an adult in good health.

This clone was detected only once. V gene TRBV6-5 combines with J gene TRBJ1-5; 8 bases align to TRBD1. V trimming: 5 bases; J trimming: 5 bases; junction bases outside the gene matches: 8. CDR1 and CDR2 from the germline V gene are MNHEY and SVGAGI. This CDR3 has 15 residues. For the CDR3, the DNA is TGTGCCAGCAGTCGGACAGGGCCAGGGGATCAGCCCCAGCATTTT. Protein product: CASSRTGPGDQPQHF.

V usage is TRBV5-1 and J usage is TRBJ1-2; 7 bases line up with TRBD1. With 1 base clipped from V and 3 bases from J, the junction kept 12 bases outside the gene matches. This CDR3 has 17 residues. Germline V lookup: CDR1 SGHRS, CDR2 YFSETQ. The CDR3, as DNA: TGCGCCAGCAGCTTGCTACCGGCACAGGGGAGGGACTATGGCTACACCTTC. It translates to CASSLLPAQGRDYGYTF.

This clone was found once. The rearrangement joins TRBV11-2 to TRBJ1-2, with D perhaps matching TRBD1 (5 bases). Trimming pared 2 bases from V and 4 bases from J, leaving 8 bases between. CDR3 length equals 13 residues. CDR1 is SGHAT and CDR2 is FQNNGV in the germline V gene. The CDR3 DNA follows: TGTGCCAGCAGCTTATCAGGGAGCTATGGCTACACCTTC. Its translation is CASSLSGSYGYTF. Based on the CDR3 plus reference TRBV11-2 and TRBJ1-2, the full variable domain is EAGVAQSPRYKIIEKRQSVAFWCNPISGHATLYWYQQILGQGPKLLIQFQNNGVVDDSQLPKDRFSAERLKGVDSTLKIQPAKLEDSAVYLCASSLSGSYGYTFGSGTRLTVV.

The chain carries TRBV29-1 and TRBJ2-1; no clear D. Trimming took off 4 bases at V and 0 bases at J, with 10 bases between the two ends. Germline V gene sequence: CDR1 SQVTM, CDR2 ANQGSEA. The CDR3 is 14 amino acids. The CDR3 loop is CSVVAGSSYNEQFF. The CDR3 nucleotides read TGCAGCGTTGTGGCTGGTAGCTCCTACAATGAGCAGTTCTTC.

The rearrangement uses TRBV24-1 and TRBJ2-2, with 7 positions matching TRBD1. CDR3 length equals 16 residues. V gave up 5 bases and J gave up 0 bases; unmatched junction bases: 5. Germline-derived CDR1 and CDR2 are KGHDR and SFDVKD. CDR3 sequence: CATSATDRTNTGELFF. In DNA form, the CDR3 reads TGTGCCACCAGTGCCACGGACAGGACGAACACCGGGGAGCTGTTTTTT.

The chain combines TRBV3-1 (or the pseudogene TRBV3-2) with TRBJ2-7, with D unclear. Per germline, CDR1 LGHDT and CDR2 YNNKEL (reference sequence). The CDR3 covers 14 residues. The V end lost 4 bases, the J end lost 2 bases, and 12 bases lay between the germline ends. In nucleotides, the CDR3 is TGTGCCAGCAGCCTCACGACAAGGCCCTACGAGCAGTACTTC. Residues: CASSLTTRPYEQYF.

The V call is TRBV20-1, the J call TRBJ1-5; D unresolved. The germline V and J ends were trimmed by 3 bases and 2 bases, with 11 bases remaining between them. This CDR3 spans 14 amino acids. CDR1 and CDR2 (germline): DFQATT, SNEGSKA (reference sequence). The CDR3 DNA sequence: TGCAGTGCTAGTCGGGTTCGTGGCAATCAGCCCCAGCATTTT. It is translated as CSASRVRGNQPQHF.

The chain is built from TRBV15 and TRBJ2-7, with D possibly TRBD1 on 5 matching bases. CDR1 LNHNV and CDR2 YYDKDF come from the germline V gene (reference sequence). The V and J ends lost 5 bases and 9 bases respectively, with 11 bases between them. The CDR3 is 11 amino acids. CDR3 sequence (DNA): TGTGCCACCAGCGCCCTGGGGCGGCAGTACTTC. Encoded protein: CATSALGRQYF.

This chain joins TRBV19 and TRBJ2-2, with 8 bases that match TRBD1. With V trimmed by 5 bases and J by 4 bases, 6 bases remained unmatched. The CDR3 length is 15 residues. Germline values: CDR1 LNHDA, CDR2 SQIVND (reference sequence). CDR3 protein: CASSSWTGFTGELFF. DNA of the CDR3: TGTGCCAGTAGTTCGTGGACAGGGTTCACCGGGGAGCTGTTTTTT. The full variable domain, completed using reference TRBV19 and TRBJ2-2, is DGGITQSPKYLFRKEGQNVTLSCEQNLNHDAMYWYRQDPGQGLRLIYYSQIVNDFQKGDIAEGYSVSREKKESFPLTVTSAQKNPTAFYLCASSSWTGFTGELFFGEGSRLTVL.

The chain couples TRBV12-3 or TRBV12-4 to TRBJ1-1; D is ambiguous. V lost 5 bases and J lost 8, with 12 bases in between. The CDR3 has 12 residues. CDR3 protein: CASSPFKKEAFF. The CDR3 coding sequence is TGTGCCAGCAGTCCTTTCAAGAAAGAAGCTTTCTTT.

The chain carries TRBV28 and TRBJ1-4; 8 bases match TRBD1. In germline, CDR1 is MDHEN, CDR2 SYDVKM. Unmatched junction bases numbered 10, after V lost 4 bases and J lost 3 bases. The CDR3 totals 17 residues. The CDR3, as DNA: TGTGCCAGCAGTTCACCGACAGGGGCGAGGGCTAATGAAAAACTGTTTTTT. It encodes CASSSPTGARANEKLFF.

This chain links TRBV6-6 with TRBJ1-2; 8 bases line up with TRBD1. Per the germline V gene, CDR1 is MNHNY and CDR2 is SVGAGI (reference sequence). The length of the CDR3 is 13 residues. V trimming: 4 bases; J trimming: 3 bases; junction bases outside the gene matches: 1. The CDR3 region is CASSSQGDYGYTF. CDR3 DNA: TGTGCCAGCAGTTCACAGGGGGACTATGGCTACACCTTC.

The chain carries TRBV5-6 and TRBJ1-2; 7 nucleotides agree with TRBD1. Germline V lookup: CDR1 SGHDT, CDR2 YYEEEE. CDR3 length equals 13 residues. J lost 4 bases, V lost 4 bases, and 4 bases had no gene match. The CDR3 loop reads CASSLQGFYGYTF. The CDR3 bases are TGTGCCAGCAGCCTACAGGGGTTCTATGGCTACACCTTC.

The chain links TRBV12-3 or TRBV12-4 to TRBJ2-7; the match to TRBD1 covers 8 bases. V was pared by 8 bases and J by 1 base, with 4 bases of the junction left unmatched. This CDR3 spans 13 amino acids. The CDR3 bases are TGTGCCAGCGGCGACAGGGGTTCCTACGAGCAGTACTTC. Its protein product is CASGDRGSYEQYF.

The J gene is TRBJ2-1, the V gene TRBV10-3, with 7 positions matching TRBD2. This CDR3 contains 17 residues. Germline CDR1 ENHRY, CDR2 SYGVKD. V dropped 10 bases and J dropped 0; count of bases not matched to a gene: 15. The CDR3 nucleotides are TGTGCCACCTCAGCCGGTGGGCGGGGGACCTCCTACAATGAGCAGTTCTTC. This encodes CATSAGGRGTSYNEQFF.

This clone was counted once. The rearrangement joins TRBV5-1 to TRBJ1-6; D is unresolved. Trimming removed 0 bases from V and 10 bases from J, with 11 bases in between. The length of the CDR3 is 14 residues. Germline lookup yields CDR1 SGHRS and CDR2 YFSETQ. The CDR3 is CASSLEAVRSPLHF. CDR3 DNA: TGCGCCAGCAGCTTGGAGGCAGTGCGCTCACCCCTCCACTTT. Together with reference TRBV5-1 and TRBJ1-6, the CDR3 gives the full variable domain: KAGVTQTPRYLIKTRGQQVTLSCSPISGHRSVSWYQQTPGQGLQFLFEYFSETQRNKGNFPGRFSGRQFSNSRSEMNVSTLELGDSALYLCASSLEAVRSPLHFGNGTRLTVT.

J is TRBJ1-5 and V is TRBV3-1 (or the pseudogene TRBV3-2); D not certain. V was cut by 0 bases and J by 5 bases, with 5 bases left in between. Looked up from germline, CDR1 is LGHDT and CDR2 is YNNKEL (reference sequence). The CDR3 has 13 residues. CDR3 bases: TGTGCCAGCAGCCAAGAGAGAGATCAGCCCCAGCATTTT. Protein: CASSQERDQPQHF.

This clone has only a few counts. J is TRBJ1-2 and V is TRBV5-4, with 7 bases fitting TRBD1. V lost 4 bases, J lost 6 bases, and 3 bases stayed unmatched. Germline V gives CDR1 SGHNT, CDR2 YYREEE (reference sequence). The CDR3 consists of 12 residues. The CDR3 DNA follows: TGTGCCAGCAGCCCCGACAGGGATGGCTACACCTTC. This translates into CASSPDRDGYTF. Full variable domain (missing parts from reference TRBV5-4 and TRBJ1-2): ETGVTQSPTHLIKTRGQQVTLRCSSQSGHNTVSWYQQALGQGPQFIFQYYREEENGRGNFPPRFSGLQFPNYSSELNVNALELDDSALYLCASSPDRDGYTFGSGTRLTVV.

The CDR3 sequence is CASSIERDRRNNEQFF. DNA of the CDR3: TGTGCCAGCAGCATAGAAAGGGACAGGAGAAACAATGAGCAGTTCTTC. This chain links TRBV6-2 or TRBV6-3 with TRBJ2-1; 8 bases match TRBD1. The CDR3 spans 16 residues. Germline V CDR1 and CDR2: MNHEY, SVGEGT. The ends lost 6 bases at V and 5 bases at J; junction bases unmatched: 12.

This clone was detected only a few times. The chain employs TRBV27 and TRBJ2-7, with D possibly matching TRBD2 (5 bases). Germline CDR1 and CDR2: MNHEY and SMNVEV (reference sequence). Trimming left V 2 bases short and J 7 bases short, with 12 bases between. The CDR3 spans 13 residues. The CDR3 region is CASSLGLGREQYF. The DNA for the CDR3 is TGTGCCAGCAGTTTAGGACTGGGTCGGGAGCAGTACTTC.

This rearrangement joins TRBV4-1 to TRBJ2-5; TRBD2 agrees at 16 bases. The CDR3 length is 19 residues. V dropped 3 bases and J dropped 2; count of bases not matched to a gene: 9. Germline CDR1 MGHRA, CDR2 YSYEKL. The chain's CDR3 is CASSHPGLAGGPGQETQYF. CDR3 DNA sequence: TGCGCCAGCAGCCATCCGGGACTAGCGGGGGGGCCTGGTCAAGAGACCCAGTACTTC.

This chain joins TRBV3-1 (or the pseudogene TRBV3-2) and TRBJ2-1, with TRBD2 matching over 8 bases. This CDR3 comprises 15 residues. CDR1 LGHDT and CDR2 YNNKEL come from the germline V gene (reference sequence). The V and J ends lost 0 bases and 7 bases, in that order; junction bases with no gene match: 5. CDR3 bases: TGTGCCAGCAGCCAAGATGGGACTAGTCTGAATGAGCAGTTCTTC. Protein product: CASSQDGTSLNEQFF.

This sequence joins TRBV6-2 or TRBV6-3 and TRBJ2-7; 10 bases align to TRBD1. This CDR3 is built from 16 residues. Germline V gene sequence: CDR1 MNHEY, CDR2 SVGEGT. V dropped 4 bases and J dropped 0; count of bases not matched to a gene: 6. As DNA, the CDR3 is TGTGCCAGCAGTTCCGAGACAGGGGGCTACTCCTACGAGCAGTACTTC. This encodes CASSSETGGYSYEQYF.

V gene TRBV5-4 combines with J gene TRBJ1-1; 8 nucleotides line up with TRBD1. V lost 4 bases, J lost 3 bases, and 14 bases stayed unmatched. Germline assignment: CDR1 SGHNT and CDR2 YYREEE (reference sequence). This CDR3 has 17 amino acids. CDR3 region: CASSLGGPGGFDTEAFF. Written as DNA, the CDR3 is TGTGCCAGCAGCCTCGGCGGGCCAGGGGGCTTTGACACTGAAGCTTTCTTT.

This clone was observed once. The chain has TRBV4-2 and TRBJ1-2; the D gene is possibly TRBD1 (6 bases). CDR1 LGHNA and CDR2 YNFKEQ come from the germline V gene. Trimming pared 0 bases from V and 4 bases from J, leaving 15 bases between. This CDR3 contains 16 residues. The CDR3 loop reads CASSQEWDIPIYGYTF. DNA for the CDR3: TGTGCCAGCAGCCAAGAGTGGGACATACCAATCTATGGCTACACCTTC.

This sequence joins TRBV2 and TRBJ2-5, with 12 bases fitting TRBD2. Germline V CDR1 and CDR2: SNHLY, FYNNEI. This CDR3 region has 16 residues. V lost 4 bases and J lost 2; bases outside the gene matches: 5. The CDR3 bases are TGTGCCAGCAGTGGACTAGCGGGGGTGATTCAAGAGACCCAGTACTTC. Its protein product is CASSGLAGVIQETQYF.

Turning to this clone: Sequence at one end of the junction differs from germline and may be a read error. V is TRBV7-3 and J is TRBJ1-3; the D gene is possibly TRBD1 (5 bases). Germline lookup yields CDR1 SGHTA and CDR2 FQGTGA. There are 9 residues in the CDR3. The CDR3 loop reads CAGTGLTHF. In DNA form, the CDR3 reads TGTGCCGGCACGGGGCTCACCCATTTT.

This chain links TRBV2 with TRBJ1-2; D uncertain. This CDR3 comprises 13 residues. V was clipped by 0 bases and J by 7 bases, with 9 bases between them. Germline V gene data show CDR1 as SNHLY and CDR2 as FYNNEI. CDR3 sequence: CASSEARETGYTF. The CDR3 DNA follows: TGTGCCAGCAGTGAAGCACGGGAAACTGGCTACACCTTC.

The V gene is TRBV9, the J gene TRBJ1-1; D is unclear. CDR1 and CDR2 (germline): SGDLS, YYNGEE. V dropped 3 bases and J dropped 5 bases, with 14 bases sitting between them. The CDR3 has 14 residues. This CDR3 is CASSGTVGRTEAFF. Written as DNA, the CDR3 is TGTGCCAGCAGCGGGACGGTAGGGAGGACTGAAGCTTTCTTT.

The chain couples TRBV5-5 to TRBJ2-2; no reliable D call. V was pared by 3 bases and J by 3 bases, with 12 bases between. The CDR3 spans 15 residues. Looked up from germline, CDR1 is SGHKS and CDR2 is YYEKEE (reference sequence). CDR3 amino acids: CASSWLPQDTGELFF. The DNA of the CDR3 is TGTGCCAGCAGCTGGCTACCGCAGGACACCGGGGAGCTGTTTTTT.